This T cell receptor beta chain was captured by sequencing in a study of PD-1 blockade in classical Hodgkin lymphoma. Study context: The study gave patients nivolumab 3 mg/kg intravenously every 2 weeks. Study-wide points: Lower baseline TCR diversity was reported for newly diagnosed patients than for healthy donors.

Relapses following autologous stem cell transplantation were seen in all patients, with brentuximab vedotin exposure varying. Best responses were complete response, partial response or progressive disease. Trimming cost V 4 bases and J 2 bases, with 18 bases left between them. This CDR3 is 18 amino acids long. Germline CDR1 is SEHNR and CDR2 is FQNEAQ (reference sequence). Details on this clone: Its target is not known.

Produced via immunoSEQ multiplex PCR; TCRdb's table is partial and in-frame only. The data show about 37,000 clones, 88% seen once. The rearrangement joins TRBV7-9 to TRBJ2-6, with D perhaps matching TRBD2 (5 bases). This TCR was sampled from a human donor with classical Hodgkin lymphoma. The source material was peripheral blood mononuclear cells (PBMCs), sampled before the second cycle of nivolumab. The CDR3 DNA reads as TGTGCCAGCAGCTCCCGGTGGGAGATACTTCCTGGGGCCAACGTCCTGACTTTC. Protein sequence: CASSSRWEILPGANVLTF.